This paragraph covers one T cell receptor beta chain sequence. Its antigen is as yet unknown. The data derive from a study of T cells expressing NK-cell markers. For the study at large: TCR beta repertoires came from sorted CD3+CD56+NKG2C+, CD3+CD56+NKG2C- and CD3+CD56-NKG2C+ T cells. Among eight sequenced donors, seven carried HCMV seropositivity while one was seronegative.

This CDR3 is built from 18 residues. Germline V gene lookup returns CDR1 MNHNS and CDR2 SASEGT. TCRdb re-called the 5' RACE reads, yielding one record per CDR3 amino acid sequence without DNA. The repertoire table contains about 180,000 distinct CDR3 sequences. Study conclusions and caveats: Among a few donors, these clonotypes also ranked first in the CD3+CD56-NKG2C+ fraction. In a handful of donors, dominant CD3+CD56+NKG2C+ clones formed about 1.0-8% of CD8+ cells.

The V gene is TRBV6-1, the J gene TRBJ2-1; TCRdb names TRBD1, which stays unverified in the absence of DNA. This clonotype was obtained from a man aged 18-70 years in good health. Material for sequencing was blood T cells: a sorted CD56 or NKG2C T cell subset, CD4+ or CD8+ T cells, or bulk PBMC T cells (not recorded which). This CDR3 reads CASSEGSVGRGTYNEQFF.